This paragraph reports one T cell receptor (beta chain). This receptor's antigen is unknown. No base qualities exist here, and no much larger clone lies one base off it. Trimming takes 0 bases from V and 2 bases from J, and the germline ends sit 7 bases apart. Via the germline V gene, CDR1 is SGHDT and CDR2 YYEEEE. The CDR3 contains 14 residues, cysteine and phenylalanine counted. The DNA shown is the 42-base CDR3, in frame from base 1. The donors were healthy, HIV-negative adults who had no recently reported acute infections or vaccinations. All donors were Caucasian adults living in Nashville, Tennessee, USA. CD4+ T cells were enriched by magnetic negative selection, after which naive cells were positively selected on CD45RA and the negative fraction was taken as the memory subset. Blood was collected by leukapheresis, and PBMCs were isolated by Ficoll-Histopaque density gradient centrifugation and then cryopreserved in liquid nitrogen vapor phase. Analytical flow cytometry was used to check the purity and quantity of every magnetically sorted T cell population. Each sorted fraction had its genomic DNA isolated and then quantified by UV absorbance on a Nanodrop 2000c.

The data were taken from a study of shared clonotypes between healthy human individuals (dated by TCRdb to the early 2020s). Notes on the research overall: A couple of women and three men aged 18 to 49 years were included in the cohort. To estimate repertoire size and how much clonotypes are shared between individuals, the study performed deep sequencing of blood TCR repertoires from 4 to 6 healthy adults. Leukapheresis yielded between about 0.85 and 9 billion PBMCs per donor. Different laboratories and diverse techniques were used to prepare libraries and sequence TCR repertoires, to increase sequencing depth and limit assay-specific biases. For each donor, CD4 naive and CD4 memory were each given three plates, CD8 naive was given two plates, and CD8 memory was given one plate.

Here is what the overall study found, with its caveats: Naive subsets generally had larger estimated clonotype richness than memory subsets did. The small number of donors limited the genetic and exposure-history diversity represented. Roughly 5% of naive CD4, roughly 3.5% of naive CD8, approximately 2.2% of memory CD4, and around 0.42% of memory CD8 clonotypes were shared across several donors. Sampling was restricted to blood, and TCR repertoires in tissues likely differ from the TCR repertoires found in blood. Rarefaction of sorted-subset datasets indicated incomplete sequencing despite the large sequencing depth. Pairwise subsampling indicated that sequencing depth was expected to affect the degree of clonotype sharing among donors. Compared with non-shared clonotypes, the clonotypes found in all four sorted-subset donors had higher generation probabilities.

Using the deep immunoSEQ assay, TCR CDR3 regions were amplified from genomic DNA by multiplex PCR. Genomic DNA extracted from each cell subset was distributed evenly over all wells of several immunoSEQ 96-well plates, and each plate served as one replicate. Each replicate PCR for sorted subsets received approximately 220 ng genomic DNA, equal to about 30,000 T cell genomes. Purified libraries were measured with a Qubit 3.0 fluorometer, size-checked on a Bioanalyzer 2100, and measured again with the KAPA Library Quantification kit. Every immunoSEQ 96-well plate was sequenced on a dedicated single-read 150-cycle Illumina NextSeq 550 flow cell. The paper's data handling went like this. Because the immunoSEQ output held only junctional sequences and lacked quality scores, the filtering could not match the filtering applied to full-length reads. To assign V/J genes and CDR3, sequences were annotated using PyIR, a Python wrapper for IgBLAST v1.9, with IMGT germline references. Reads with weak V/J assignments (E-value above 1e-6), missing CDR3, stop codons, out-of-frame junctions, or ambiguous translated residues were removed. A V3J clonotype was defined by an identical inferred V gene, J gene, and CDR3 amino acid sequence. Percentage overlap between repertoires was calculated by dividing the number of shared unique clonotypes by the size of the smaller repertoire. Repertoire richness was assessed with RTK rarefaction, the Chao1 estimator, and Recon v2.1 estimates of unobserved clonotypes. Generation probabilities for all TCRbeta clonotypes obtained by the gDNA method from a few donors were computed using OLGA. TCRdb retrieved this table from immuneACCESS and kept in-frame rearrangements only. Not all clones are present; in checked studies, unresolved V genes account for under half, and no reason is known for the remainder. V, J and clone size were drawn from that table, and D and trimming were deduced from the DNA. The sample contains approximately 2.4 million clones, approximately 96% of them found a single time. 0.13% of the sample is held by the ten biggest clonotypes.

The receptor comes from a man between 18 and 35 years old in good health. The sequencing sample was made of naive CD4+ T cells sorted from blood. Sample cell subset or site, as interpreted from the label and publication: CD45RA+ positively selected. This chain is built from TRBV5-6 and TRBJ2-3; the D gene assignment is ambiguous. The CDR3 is CASSLAVDTDTQYF. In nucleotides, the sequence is TGTGCCAGCAGCTTGGCCGTCGACACAGATACGCAGTATTTT.